What follows are 19 T cell receptor beta chains derived from one specimen sequenced in a study of PD-1 blockade in mismatch repair-deficient tumors. Profiled with immunoSEQ multiplex PCR; TCRdb holds only in-frame clones, not every one. The sample has under 95,000 clones; roughly 80% are singletons. The sequences come from peripheral blood, collected 12 weeks after starting pembrolizumab. The receptors shown here come from an adult with mismatch repair-deficient cancer.

This chain links TRBV7-8 with TRBJ1-5; 7 bases are shared with TRBD1. The CDR3 contains 15 residues. V trimming: 4 bases; J trimming: 4 bases; junction bases outside the gene matches: 7. Germline CDR1 and CDR2: SGHVS and FQNEAQ. DNA of the CDR3: TGTGCCAGCAGCTCCGACAGGGTTTCGAATCAGCCCCAGCATTTT. Translated: CASSSDRVSNQPQHF.

V gene TRBV4-2 combines with J gene TRBJ2-3, with no clear D. V lost 0 bases and J lost 5, with 3 bases in between. Looked up from germline, CDR1 is LGHNA and CDR2 is YNFKEQ. The CDR3 runs to 12 residues. The chain's CDR3 is CASSQEGDTQYF. CDR3 nucleotides: TGTGCCAGCAGCCAAGAAGGAGATACGCAGTATTTT.

This clone was seen only a few times. The rearrangement links TRBV5-5 to TRBJ2-1, with unresolved D. This CDR3 has 11 residues. The V gene's germline CDR1 is SGHKS and CDR2 YYEKEE (reference sequence). V dropped 3 bases and J dropped 6 bases, with 4 bases sitting between them. Here the CDR3 reads CASSSRNEQFF. CDR3 sequence (DNA): TGTGCCAGCAGCTCCCGCAATGAGCAGTTCTTC.

CDR3 nucleotide sequence: TGTGCCAGCAGTGGACTAGCGGGAGGGCCAGAGACCCAGTACTTC. Amino acids: CASSGLAGGPETQYF. The chain uses TRBV6-1 and TRBJ2-5; 14 bases are shared with TRBD2. Per germline, CDR1 MNHNS and CDR2 SASEGT. The CDR3 covers 15 residues. The V gene end was trimmed by 4 bases and the J gene end by 4 bases; junction bases not matched to a gene: 2.

This clone was detected once. This chain connects TRBV7-9 to TRBJ1-2; no reliable D call. The CDR3 runs 14 residues. Trimming removed 1 base at V and 4 bases at J, with 10 bases between. Germline values: CDR1 SEHNR, CDR2 FQNEAQ (reference sequence). The CDR3 loop is CASSLDNGIYGYTF. Here the CDR3 DNA reads TGTGCCAGCAGCTTAGATAACGGGATCTATGGCTACACCTTC.

This chain links TRBV19 with TRBJ2-1; 10 nucleotides agree with TRBD2. J was trimmed by 4 bases and V by 4 bases; bases with no gene match: 7. Germline V gives CDR1 LNHDA, CDR2 SQIVND (reference sequence). This CDR3 region has 16 residues. As DNA, the CDR3 is TGTGCCAGTAGTAGGGGAGCTAGCGGGAGATACAATGAGCAGTTCTTC. Encoded protein: CASSRGASGRYNEQFF.

J is TRBJ2-1 and V is TRBV5-4; 8 positions match TRBD1. This CDR3 spans 15 amino acids. The germline V gene encodes CDR1 SGHNT and CDR2 YYREEE (reference sequence). V was pared by 4 bases and J by 2 bases, with 5 bases of the junction left unmatched. The chain's CDR3 is CASSPGGATYNEQFF. The CDR3 DNA follows: TGTGCCAGCAGCCCAGGGGGCGCCACCTACAATGAGCAGTTCTTC.

This chain uses TRBV7-9 with TRBJ1-2; 10 bases line up with TRBD1. This CDR3 spans 18 amino acids. J gave up 2 bases and V 5 bases, and 14 bases lay outside the gene matches. Per germline, CDR1 SEHNR and CDR2 FQNEAQ (reference sequence). Written as DNA, the CDR3 is TGTGCCAGCAGCCGAGATACGGGACAGGGGTTATCCAACTATGGCTACACCTTC. Its translation: CASSRDTGQGLSNYGYTF.

This chain connects TRBV9 to TRBJ2-7, with D perhaps TRBD2 (6 bases). The CDR3 covers 14 residues. Trimming shortened V by 4 bases and J by 6 bases, and 17 bases separated the two germline ends. Germline loops: CDR1 SGDLS, CDR2 YYNGEE. The CDR3, as DNA: TGTGCCAGCAGCCACGATGGGGGAGGAAGCGAGCAGTACTTC. Translation gives CASSHDGGGSEQYF.

V is TRBV4-1 and J is TRBJ2-1; D is uncertain. The CDR3 consists of 14 residues. V lost 3 bases and J 6 bases, leaving 12 bases between the germline ends. From germline, CDR1 is MGHRA and CDR2 YSYEKL. CDR3 region: CASSHPSLGNEQFF. Written as DNA, the CDR3 is TGCGCCAGCAGCCATCCCTCTCTGGGCAATGAGCAGTTCTTC.

V and J are TRBV12-5 and TRBJ1-4; no clear D gene. V dropped 0 bases and J dropped 8 bases, with 13 bases sitting between them. Germline CDR1 LGHNT, CDR2 FRNRAP. The CDR3 has 15 amino acids. CDR3 bases: TGTGCTAGTGGTTTGGTAAGGGCCCGAGGCGAAAAACTGTTTTTT. This translates into CASGLVRARGEKLFF.

The chain's CDR3 is CSVETSGSSYEQYF. The CDR3 bases are TGCAGCGTTGAAACTAGCGGGAGCTCCTACGAGCAGTACTTC. This chain links TRBV29-1 with TRBJ2-7, with TRBD2 matching over 11 bases. Germline CDR1 is SQVTM and CDR2 is ANQGSEA. This CDR3 is built from 14 residues. V gave up 2 bases and J gave up 0 bases; unmatched junction bases: 0.

The chain combines TRBV11-1 with TRBJ2-7; 10 nucleotides align to TRBD2. Germline CDR1 SGHAT, CDR2 FQDESV (reference sequence). The CDR3 loop spans 16 amino acids. The ends lost 5 bases at V and 0 bases at J; junction bases unmatched: 7. The chain's CDR3 is CASSPRTSGRSYEQYF. CDR3 DNA: TGTGCCAGCAGCCCCCGGACTAGCGGACGCTCCTACGAGCAGTACTTC.

This chain links TRBV7-2 with TRBJ2-2, with 7 nucleotides matching TRBD2. Germline V gene lookup returns CDR1 SGHTA and CDR2 FQGNSA. CDR3 length equals 16 residues. V was clipped by 2 bases and J by 1 base; unmatched bases: 4. CDR3 sequence (DNA): TGTGCCAGCAGCTTAAGGCCTAGCGGGAACACCGGGGAGCTGTTTTTT. Amino acid sequence: CASSLRPSGNTGELFF.

This clone has more than one count but fewer than ten. The rearrangement joins TRBV9 to TRBJ2-5; D is perhaps TRBD2 (6 bases). The CDR3 length is 14 residues. Germline CDR1 is SGDLS and CDR2 is YYNGEE. Trimming removed 0 bases at V and 5 bases at J, with 11 bases between. The CDR3 spells CASSVGSGRETQYF. The CDR3 nucleotides are TGTGCCAGCAGCGTAGGATCTGGGAGGGAGACCCAGTACTTC.

The chain couples TRBV5-1 to TRBJ2-3; tentatively, D is TRBD1 (6 bases). Germline V CDR1 and CDR2: SGHRS, YFSETQ. The CDR3 totals 15 residues. V was cut by 4 bases and J by 0 bases, with 12 bases left in between. CDR3 protein: CASSPGVTSTDTQYF. The DNA of the CDR3 is TGCGCCAGCAGCCCAGGGGTTACTAGCACAGATACGCAGTATTTT.

V and J are TRBV5-1 and TRBJ2-7; TRBD2 agrees at 7 bases. The length of the CDR3 is 15 residues. Trimming removed 0 bases from V and 2 bases from J; junction bases left unmatched: 5. Germline V gene lookup returns CDR1 SGHRS and CDR2 YFSETQ. CDR3 residues: CASSLVSGQTYEQYF. The CDR3 DNA reads as TGCGCCAGCAGCTTGGTTAGCGGGCAAACCTACGAGCAGTACTTC.

The V call is TRBV27, the J call TRBJ2-1; TRBD1 agrees at 9 bases. The CDR3 extends over 13 amino acids. Trimming took 6 bases from V and 5 from J; bases not matched to a gene: 2. CDR1 MNHEY and CDR2 SMNVEV come from the germline V gene (reference sequence). CDR3 coding DNA: TGTGCCAGCAGAGGACAGGGGCACAATGAGCAGTTCTTC. As protein: CASRGQGHNEQFF.

The chain combines TRBV27 with TRBJ2-3; a possible D gene is TRBD2 (5 bases). Trimming removed 1 base from V and 0 bases from J, with 5 bases in between. The CDR3 is made up of 14 amino acids. Germline CDR1 and CDR2: MNHEY and SMNVEV (reference sequence). DNA of the CDR3: TGTGCCAGCAGTTTATGGACTAGCACAGATACGCAGTATTTT. Protein: CASSLWTSTDTQYF.